This paragraph reports one T cell receptor beta chain. This record comes from a study of graft-versus-host responses after intestinal transplantation. Across the whole study: Isolated intestinal, liver-intestinal, or multivisceral transplants were what recipients had. Anti-thymocyte globulin induction, then tacrolimus and steroids for 3 to 4 years, went to all recipients.

This CDR3 region has 13 residues. V dropped 1 base and J dropped 9 bases, with 12 bases sitting between them. In germline, CDR1 is MDHEN, CDR2 SYDVKM. The reaction was completed, and proliferating CFSE-low CD3+CD4+ and CD3+CD8+ responders were then sorted. Sequencing used immunoSEQ multiplex PCR; TCRdb keeps in-frame clones, though not all of them. This sample has 15,000 or so clones, with roughly a third found just once. This chain uses TRBV28 with TRBJ1-1; D gene unclear. The sequence was obtained from a human patient who received an intestinal transplant. Sequenced here: alloreactive CD4+ T cells from a mixed lymphocyte reaction culture, sampled before intestinal transplant. The sample's subset: CFSE-low proliferating T cells sorted from approximately 6-day pre-transplant mixed lymphocyte reaction (GvH or HvG direction). The CDR3 sequence is CASSLSAPAQAFF. The CDR3 coding sequence is TGTGCCAGCAGTTTATCGGCGCCGGCTCAAGCTTTCTTT.